This TCR beta chain was obtained from a study of cytomegalovirus exposure and HLA in healthy donors. Healthy bone marrow donors made up the donor group. PCR amplification relied on 60 Vbeta primers (plus 13 Jbeta primers). Original handling: Some 80 million unique TCR beta chains, 9 million to 12 million shared, were counted in a later analysis. Clones were sequenced by immunoSEQ multiplex PCR, and TCRdb holds only the in-frame ones, with some missing. The DNA was the basis for D and trimming; V, J and clone size are from that table. The profile covers some 52,000 clones, with 55% to 85% appearing a single time and 9.1% taken by the ten largest. Between the trimmed V and J ends, which lost 0 bases and 4 bases, there was a span of 4 bases. This CDR3 is built from 13 residues. Germline V gene lookup returns CDR1 SGHTA and CDR2 FQGNSA.

Input material: PBMCs. The rearrangement links TRBV7-2 to TRBJ2-1; D not certain. The source is a woman aged 50 to 65 in good health and CMV-seronegative. In DNA form, the CDR3 reads TGTGCCAGCAGCTTAGCGGAGTACAATGAGCAGTTCTTC. Residues: CASSLAEYNEQFF.